This T cell receptor (beta chain) appears in the sequencing data of a study of blood T cell repertoires in COVID-19. Study-wide context: COVID-19 samples collected from the United States, Italy and Spain covered acute and convalescent phases. Nucleic acid was either cDNA or gDNA, and it came from T cells, B-cell-depleted T cells, or PBMCs.

Original processing methods: Using reference gene primer amplification, nucleated cell counts were estimated. Using immunoSEQ multiplex PCR, the repertoire was profiled, and TCRdb retains in-frame clones only, with some absent. V and J calls and clone size are those listed in that table; D and trimming were worked out from the DNA. The table includes 120,000 or so clones, more than 75% detected once. Germline V gene data show CDR1 as SGHTA and CDR2 as FQGNSA. J was trimmed by 0 bases and V by 5 bases; bases with no gene match: 3. There are 14 residues in the CDR3. V and J are TRBV7-2 and TRBJ1-2; 7 bases agree with TRBD1. The sequenced sample consisted of peripheral blood. The clonotype originates from a woman aged 50 to 65 with acute or convalescent COVID-19. The CDR3 reads CASSRDSANYGYTF. The CDR3 DNA reads TGTGCCAGCAGCCGGGACAGTGCTAACTATGGCTACACCTTC.